This TCR beta chain was captured by sequencing in a study of T cells in Graves' hyperthyroidism and ophthalmopathy. Overall study: The initial diagnosis was the point when peripheral blood was collected, ahead of any treatment.

Subjects aged 18 to 65 presented with newly diagnosed hyperthyroidism of less than 2 months' duration. Diagnoses rested on clinical symptoms, serum thyroxine and TRAb, thyroid ultrasound and orbital computed tomography. RNA transcripts gave rise to amplified TCR beta CDR3 regions. HTBI primers were used for first-round RT-PCR of the TCR CDR3. TCRdb reprocessed the multiplex PCR reads via MiXCR and lists one record per CDR3 protein. This sample has a few hundred thousand distinct CDR3 sequences; around a sixth occur once, and the top ten carry approximately 7.5%. Study-wide findings and caveats: Blood also showed most of the thyroid clonotypes that were expanded above 0.001.

Comments on this clonotype: What it binds is not known. A read error may account for a junction end that differs from germline.

Sequencing was carried out using blood. The TCR was taken from a woman between 18 and 29 years old with Graves' hyperthyroidism.

CDR3 nucleotide sequence: TGTGCCAGCAGAGAATCCTACAATGAGCGGTTCTTC. Protein product: CASRESYNERFF. V is TRBV2 and J is TRBJ2-1; D is ambiguous. The CDR3 is 12 amino acids. Germline V gene data show CDR1 as SNHLY and CDR2 as FYNNEI.